This passage covers 32 T cell receptor beta chains from one sample sequenced in a study of regulatory T cells in long-lasting Graves disease. The time point is: newly diagnosed GD, antithyroid drugs for less than 3 months. Preparation of the TCR library used RNA extracted from PBMCs. TCR beta libraries were built with iRepertoire HTBI primers and Arm-PCR of CDR3 regions. TCRdb passed the multiplex PCR reads through MiXCR, listing each CDR3 protein once. Of more than 300,000 distinct CDR3 sequences in the sample, roughly a sixth are singletons; the top ten hold about 20%. Source: peripheral blood mononuclear cells (PBMCs), taken at new diagnosis, from a patient treated with antithyroid drugs. The receptor source for this set is a female donor with Graves disease.

This clonotype was observed many times. The chain combines TRBV30 with TRBJ1-1; D is unclear. The CDR3 runs 11 residues. CDR1 and CDR2 (germline): GTSNPN, SVGIG (reference sequence). Trimming left V 0 bases short and J 9 bases short, with 8 bases between. The CDR3, as DNA: TGTGCCTGGAGTGTAACCGCCCAAGCTTTCTTT. It codes for CAWSVTAQAFF.

Ten or more counts support this clonotype. The rearrangement links TRBV5-6 to TRBJ2-2; D unclear. Germline V gene lookup returns CDR1 SGHDT and CDR2 YYEEEE. CDR3 length equals 14 residues. Trimming left V 2 bases short and J 7 bases short, with 12 bases between. CDR3 sequence (DNA): TGTGCCAGCAGCTTAACTGGGGATGACGGGGAGCTGTTTTTT. This gives the protein CASSLTGDDGELFF.

This clonotype was counted at least ten times. This chain joins TRBV6-5 and TRBJ1-4; D possibly corresponds to TRBD1 (5 bases). Germline V lookup: CDR1 MNHEY, CDR2 SVGAGI. V gave up 2 bases and J gave up 0 bases, with 10 bases separating them. The CDR3 is 16 residues long. CDR3 in amino acids: CASSYQEGTTNEKLFF. As DNA, the CDR3 is TGTGCCAGCAGTTACCAGGAGGGGACAACTAATGAAAAACTGTTTTTT.

This clonotype was seen only once. This chain links TRBV7-9 with TRBJ2-5, with 15 bases fitting TRBD2. The J call may be mistaken, given a closer DNA end match to TRBJ2-1. The CDR3 contains 22 residues. From germline, CDR1 is SEHNR and CDR2 FQNEAQ (reference sequence). CDR3 in DNA: TGTGCCAGCAGCCCGTCCGGGCGGGGACTAGCGGGAGGCCCCGCTTACGGCATGGAGCAGTTCTTC. This codes for CASSPSGRGLAGGPAYGMEQFF.

This rearrangement joins TRBV20-1 to TRBJ2-7; 7 bases line up with TRBD2. The ends lost 4 bases at V and 9 bases at J; junction bases unmatched: 15. The CDR3 contains 14 residues. CDR1 is DFQATT and CDR2 is SNEGSKA in the germline V gene (reference sequence). DNA of the CDR3: TGCAGTGCTACCACCCGACTAGCCGGTGACGCGCAGTACTTC. Translating gives CSATTRLAGDAQYF.

Only a few counts were recorded for this clonotype. Given a much more abundant clone one base away, this may be a read error. V is TRBV7-2 and J is TRBJ2-7; 10 bases map to TRBD2. Unmatched junction bases numbered 7, after V lost 6 bases and J lost 2 bases. Looked up from germline, CDR1 is SGHTA and CDR2 is FQGNSA. The CDR3 is 15 residues long. CDR3 in DNA: TGTGCCAGCAGTCGAACAGCGGGGGGGCCCTACGAGCAGTACTTC. It yields the protein CASSRTAGGPYEQYF.

This clonotype occurred many times. V usage is TRBV12-3 or TRBV12-4 and J usage is TRBJ2-7; D gene unclear. This CDR3 is 14 amino acids long. The V and J ends lost 9 bases and 1 base respectively, with 16 bases between them. The CDR3 DNA reads TGTGCCAGTTCTTACGGCCAGTATTCCTACGAGCAGTACTTC. Its protein is CASSYGQYSYEQYF.

This clonotype was seen at least ten times. The V and J genes are TRBV2 and TRBJ1-6, with 8 bases lining up with TRBD1. Per germline, CDR1 SNHLY and CDR2 FYNNEI. The CDR3 covers 14 residues. V shed 2 bases and J 9 bases; nucleotides not matched to a gene: 3. The CDR3 nucleotides are TGTGCCAGCAGTGAACTAGGACAGGGTTCACCCCTCCACTTT. It translates to CASSELGQGSPLHF.

This clonotype has only a few counts. The chain recombines TRBV5-8 with TRBJ2-7; D is perhaps TRBD2 (6 bases). V was cut by 0 bases and J by 2 bases, with 12 bases left in between. Germline V gene data show CDR1 as SGHTS and CDR2 as YDEGEE. This CDR3 has 15 amino acids. DNA of the CDR3: TGTGCCAGCAGCTTGGCCCGCGGGGTCACCTACGAGCAGTACTTC. It translates to CASSLARGVTYEQYF.

This clonotype was counted many times. The genes are TRBV6-2 or TRBV6-3 and TRBJ2-1; D is uncertain. V lost 8 bases, J lost 7 bases, and 12 bases lay in between. The CDR3 contains 12 residues. CDR1 MNHEY and CDR2 SVGEGT come from the germline V gene. The CDR3 DNA follows: TGTGCCAGCTCCATTCGGTTAAATGAGCAGTTCTTC. Translating gives CASSIRLNEQFF.

Ten or more counts support this clonotype. CDR3 in DNA: TGCAGTGCTCTTAAGGTGACAGGGGGCAGTTCTTATGGCTACACCTTC. This sequence encodes CSALKVTGGSSYGYTF. This rearrangement joins TRBV20-1 to TRBJ1-2; 10 nucleotides agree with TRBD1. The CDR3 has 16 residues. Germline V lookup: CDR1 DFQATT, CDR2 SNEGSKA (reference sequence). The V gene end was trimmed by 5 bases and the J gene end by 5 bases; junction bases not matched to a gene: 14.

The sample holds many counts of this clonotype. The J gene is TRBJ2-1, the V gene TRBV24-1; D might be TRBD1 (5 bases). V was pared by 1 base and J by 9 bases, with 12 bases between. The V gene's germline CDR1 is KGHDR and CDR2 SFDVKD. The CDR3 spans 14 residues. In nucleotides, the CDR3 is TGTGCCACCAGTGATTTCGATAGGGGTGTTGAGCAGTTCTTC. As protein: CATSDFDRGVEQFF.

The sample holds many counts of this clonotype. The V and J genes are TRBV6-1 and TRBJ1-1; a possible D gene is TRBD1 (5 bases). There are 15 residues in the CDR3. Trimming shortened V by 1 base and J by 4 bases, and 13 bases separated the two germline ends. In germline, CDR1 is MNHNS, CDR2 SASEGT. CDR3 residues: CASSEGGGRSTEAFF. The CDR3 coding sequence is TGTGCCAGCAGTGAAGGTGGGGGTCGGAGCACTGAAGCTTTCTTT.

This clonotype has at least ten counts. The chain has TRBV6-1 and TRBJ1-5; 7 nucleotides line up with TRBD1. The germline gives CDR1 MNHNS, CDR2 SASEGT. With V trimmed by 4 bases and J by 0 bases, 9 bases remained unmatched. This CDR3 is 17 amino acids long. In DNA form, the CDR3 reads TGTGCCAGCAGTGGTACAGGGGACTATTATAGCAATCAGCCCCAGCATTTT. This gives the protein CASSGTGDYYSNQPQHF.

In this sample, this clonotype turned up a few times. This rearrangement joins TRBV18 to TRBJ1-1; TRBD1 matches 7 bases. V lost 6 bases to trimming and J lost 5 bases; unmatched junction nucleotides: 6. Germline V CDR1 and CDR2: KGHSH, LQKENI. The CDR3 is 13 amino acids. The CDR3 nucleotides read TGTGCCAGCTCCCCGGCAGGGGGGACTGAAGCTTTCTTT. Translation: CASSPAGGTEAFF.

This clonotype was recorded at least ten times. J is TRBJ2-7 and V is TRBV27, with 7 positions matching TRBD1. The trim removed 2 bases at V and 3 bases at J, leaving 7 bases unmatched. This CDR3 is built from 15 residues. From germline, CDR1 is MNHEY and CDR2 SMNVEV (reference sequence). The CDR3 coding sequence is TGTGCCAGCAGTTTAACGGGACAGCGACTCTACGAGCAGTACTTC. As protein: CASSLTGQRLYEQYF.

This clonotype has a handful of counts. The rearrangement uses TRBV7-2 and TRBJ2-1; 11 positions agree with TRBD2. V trimming: 4 bases; J trimming: 5 bases; junction bases outside the gene matches: 4. The CDR3 is 15 residues long. CDR1 and CDR2 (germline): SGHTA, FQGNSA. The CDR3 nucleotides are TGTGCCAGCAGCTGGGGGACTAGCGGAAACAATGAGCAGTTCTTC. Its translation is CASSWGTSGNNEQFF.

The gene calls are TRBV4-1 and TRBJ1-1, with TRBD1 identical over 8 bases. After removal of 3 bases from V and 4 bases from J, the junction contained 13 bases not matched to a gene. The length of the CDR3 is 17 residues. Germline V gives CDR1 MGHRA, CDR2 YSYEKL. This CDR3 reads CASSQVQTGVGSTEAFF. The CDR3 DNA reads TGCGCCAGCAGCCAGGTGCAGACAGGGGTAGGAAGCACTGAAGCTTTCTTT.

CDR3 nucleotide sequence: TGTGCCAGCAGCTTGCCGGGACAGGGTACCGGCTATGGCTACACCTTC. Residues: CASSLPGQGTGYGYTF. The V call is TRBV5-6, the J call TRBJ1-2; 9 bases match TRBD1. Germline lookup yields CDR1 SGHDT and CDR2 YYEEEE. The J segment lost 4 bases and the V segment lost 1 base, leaving 8 bases of the junction unmatched. The CDR3 length is 16 residues.

This clonotype was seen at least ten times. The rearrangement links TRBV30 to TRBJ1-1, with D possibly TRBD1 on 6 matching bases. The CDR3 runs to 13 residues. Per the germline V gene, CDR1 is GTSNPN and CDR2 is SVGIG (reference sequence). V lost 3 bases to trimming and J lost 11 bases, with 19 bases between them. CDR3 region: CAWRGTTPGGAFF. The CDR3 nucleotides are TGTGCCTGGAGAGGGACAACCCCCGGGGGGGCTTTCTTT. Based on the CDR3 plus reference TRBV30 and TRBJ1-1, the full variable domain is SQTIHQWPATLVQPVGSPLSLECTVEGTSNPNLYWYRQAAGRGLQLLFYSVGIGQISSEVPQNLSASRPQDRQFILSSKKLLLSDSGFYLCAWRGTTPGGAFFGQGTRLTVV.

The chain employs TRBV6-5 and TRBJ2-5; tentative D call: TRBD2 (6 bases). V shed 2 bases and J shed 4 bases, with 20 bases lying between them. This CDR3 has 17 residues. Per germline, CDR1 MNHEY and CDR2 SVGAGI. CDR3: CASSYSVRGGDLETQYF. The DNA for the CDR3 is TGTGCCAGCAGTTACAGTGTTCGGGGCGGGGATCTAGAGACCCAGTACTTC.

The J gene is TRBJ2-2, the V gene TRBV12-5, with 13 bases matching TRBD2. In germline, CDR1 is LGHNT, CDR2 FRNRAP. The length of the CDR3 is 16 residues. V shed 3 bases and J 3 bases; nucleotides not matched to a gene: 1. In DNA, the CDR3 is TGTGCTAGTGGTTTAGGACTAGCGGGGGACACCGGGGAGCTGTTTTTT. As protein: CASGLGLAGDTGELFF.

This clonotype was seen at least ten times. V gene TRBV28 combines with J gene TRBJ2-3; possible D gene TRBD2, 5 bases. V lost 8 bases to trimming and J lost 0 bases, with 9 bases between them. The CDR3 totals 13 residues. CDR1 is MDHEN, CDR2 SYDVKM, per germline. The CDR3 nucleotides are TGTGCCAGCCGGGGTCATAGCACAGATACGCAGTATTTT. This translates into CASRGHSTDTQYF.

This clonotype turned up a few times. This chain joins TRBV4-1 and TRBJ2-2; D is ambiguous. V shed 1 base and J shed 3 bases, with 18 bases lying between them. Germline CDR1 reads MGHRA; CDR2 reads YSYEKL. This CDR3 region has 18 residues. The CDR3 here is CASSQVYFGLSDTGELFF. The CDR3 bases are TGCGCCAGCAGCCAAGTGTACTTTGGCTTAAGCGACACCGGGGAGCTGTTTTTT.

This rearrangement joins TRBV7-2 to TRBJ2-3; TRBD2 is a possible D gene (6 bases). Per germline, CDR1 SGHTA and CDR2 FQGNSA. The CDR3 is made up of 17 amino acids. V lost 2 bases and J 3 bases, leaving 18 bases between the germline ends. CDR3 DNA sequence: TGTGCCAGCAGCTTACGGATGACTAGTCGGGGGACAGATACGCAGTATTTT. Amino acid sequence: CASSLRMTSRGTDTQYF. The full variable domain, rest sourced from reference TRBV7-2 and TRBJ2-3, is GAGVSQSPSNKVTEKGKDVELRCDPISGHTALYWYRQSLGQGLEFLIYFQGNSAPDKSGLPSDRFSAERTGGSVSTLTIQRTQQEDSAVYLCASSLRMTSRGTDTQYFGPGTRLTVL.

This clonotype occurred many times. The J gene is TRBJ1-5, the V gene TRBV20-1; 8 nucleotides match TRBD1. Germline V gene lookup returns CDR1 DFQATT and CDR2 SNEGSKA (reference sequence). CDR3 length: 14 residues. The V gene end was trimmed by 5 bases and the J gene end by 4 bases; junction bases not matched to a gene: 7. In DNA form, the CDR3 reads TGCAGTGCTGCCAGGGGGCCCCTTAATCAGCCCCAGCATTTT. As protein: CSAARGPLNQPQHF.

Many counts were recorded for this clonotype. J is TRBJ2-7 and V is TRBV11-3, with D tentatively TRBD1 or TRBD2 (5 bases each). CDR3 length: 16 residues. V was pared by 5 bases and J by 2 bases, with 19 bases between. Germline values: CDR1 SGHNT, CDR2 YENEEA. CDR3 loop: CASSPPPGTQTYEQYF. The CDR3 bases are TGTGCCAGCAGCCCGCCCCCCGGGACCCAGACCTACGAGCAGTACTTC. The full variable domain, its missing parts supplied by reference TRBV11-3 and TRBJ2-7, is EAGVVQSPRYKIIEKKQPVAFWCNPISGHNTLYWYLQNLGQGPELLIRYENEEAVDDSQLPKDRFSAERLKGVDSTLKIQPAELGDSAVYLCASSPPPGTQTYEQYFGPGTRLTVT.

This clonotype was seen repeatedly, ten times or more. The chain combines TRBV5-1 with TRBJ2-7; 9 bases agree with TRBD2. The trim removed 0 bases at V and 6 bases at J, leaving 10 bases unmatched. CDR1 and CDR2 from the germline V gene are SGHRS and YFSETQ. The length of the CDR3 is 16 residues. CDR3 in DNA: TGCGCCAGCAGCTTGGGTAGCGGGAGTGTCGGGGGCGAGCAGTACTTC. Translation gives CASSLGSGSVGGEQYF.

The V gene is TRBV5-1, the J gene TRBJ2-5, with TRBD2 identical over 8 bases. CDR1 and CDR2 (germline): SGHRS, YFSETQ. Losses at the gene ends were 0 bases for V and 4 bases for J; bases not matched to a gene: 5. This CDR3 region has 15 residues. CDR3 loop: CASSLGIAGRETQYF. Here the CDR3 DNA reads TGCGCCAGCAGCTTGGGGATAGCGGGGAGAGAGACCCAGTACTTC.

The chain combines TRBV2 with TRBJ2-3; 12 bases agree with TRBD2. V trimming: 6 bases; J trimming: 7 bases; junction bases outside the gene matches: 11. The CDR3 has 16 residues. The germline gives CDR1 SNHLY, CDR2 FYNNEI. DNA for the CDR3: TGTGCCAGCAGCGGACTCGGACTAGCGGGACGAAATACGCAGTATTTT. It translates to CASSGLGLAGRNTQYF.

Points on this clonotype: This sequence may be a read error, since a much larger clone differs from it by one base. This likely comes from a read error, as the CDR3 has no conserved phenylalanine or tryptophan at its end. The V call is TRBV9, the J call TRBJ1-1; D uncertain. V lost 0 bases to trimming and J lost 1 base, with 10 bases between them. The V gene's germline CDR1 is SGDLS and CDR2 YYNGEE. There are 15 residues in the CDR3. The CDR3 DNA is TGTGCCAGCAGCGTAGGGGTGGACCAGAACACTGAAGCTTTCCTT. The encoded protein is CASSVGVDQNTEAFL.

This clonotype showed up many times. The genes are TRBV5-6 and TRBJ2-1; TRBD2 aligns across 7 bases. With 4 bases clipped from V and 3 bases from J, the junction kept 7 bases outside the gene matches. The germline V gene encodes CDR1 SGHDT and CDR2 YYEEEE. The CDR3 spans 15 residues. CDR3 DNA sequence: TGTGCCAGCAGCCGGGGCTGGGGGGGCTACAATGAGCAGTTCTTC. Protein product: CASSRGWGGYNEQFF.